Below are 20 T cell receptor beta chains sequenced from a single sample in a study of shared clonotypes between healthy human individuals. Sequencing was performed with immunoSEQ multiplex PCR; in TCRdb, only in-frame clones are kept and a portion is missing. Among about 980,000 clones listed, about three quarters were seen once. The sequenced sample consisted of memory CD4+ T cells sorted from blood. Subset specified: CD45RA-negative fraction. Every receptor here comes from a man aged 18 to 29 in good health.

A few counts support this clone. The chain joins TRBV6-1 to TRBJ2-7, with D possibly being TRBD1 (6 bases). Trimming stripped 6 bases from V and 5 bases from J, with 17 bases between. Germline V gene data show CDR1 as MNHNS and CDR2 as SASEGT. CDR3 size: 14 residues. DNA of the CDR3: TGTGCCAGCAGAGCCTCAGGGGATTCGGACGAGCAGTACTTC. It is translated as CASRASGDSDEQYF.

The J gene is TRBJ2-2, the V gene TRBV28; weak D call: TRBD2 (6 bases). Trimming stripped 3 bases from V and 6 bases from J, with 14 bases between. This CDR3 contains 15 residues. Germline V CDR1 and CDR2: MDHEN, SYDVKM. This CDR3 reads CASSFSRGGSGELFF. CDR3 DNA: TGTGCCAGCAGTTTCTCCCGAGGAGGGTCCGGGGAGCTGTTTTTT.

The genes are TRBV4-3 and TRBJ1-6; tentatively, D is TRBD1 (5 bases). V dropped 4 bases and J dropped 13 bases, with 11 bases sitting between them. The CDR3 contains 12 residues. Germline CDR1 and CDR2: LGHNA and YSLEER. DNA for the CDR3: TGCGCCAGCAGCCCGACAGTCGGGCCCCTCCACTTT. Protein sequence: CASSPTVGPLHF.

The V call is TRBV7-2, the J call TRBJ1-2; D unresolved. This CDR3 region has 15 residues. Germline V gene sequence: CDR1 SGHTA, CDR2 FQGNSA. The V gene lost 5 bases and the J gene lost 4 bases, with 17 bases spanning the gap. The CDR3 DNA is TGTGCCAGCAGCCCCTCCGGTATGGGGAGCTATGGCTACACCTTC. Translated: CASSPSGMGSYGYTF.

The chain carries TRBV6-5 and TRBJ2-5; D unresolved. CDR1 MNHEY and CDR2 SVGAGI come from the germline V gene. V lost 0 bases and J lost 1, with 6 bases in between. The CDR3 totals 14 residues. The CDR3 here is CASSYSVLQETQYF. CDR3 nucleotide sequence: TGTGCCAGCAGTTACTCGGTCCTCCAAGAGACCCAGTACTTC.

The sample holds a few counts of this clone. CDR3 sequence (DNA): TGTGCCAGCAGCTTAGCGAACAGCGGGGAAAAACTGTTTTTT. It yields the protein CASSLANSGEKLFF. J is TRBJ1-4 and V is TRBV7-9; D remains unclear. In germline, CDR1 is SEHNR, CDR2 FQNEAQ (reference sequence). This CDR3 contains 14 residues. The V end lost 0 bases, the J end lost 8 bases, and 10 bases lay between the germline ends.

V gene TRBV5-4 combines with J gene TRBJ2-3, with D perhaps TRBD1 (6 bases). This CDR3 has 13 amino acids. The V gene's germline CDR1 is SGHNT and CDR2 YYREEE (reference sequence). V was shortened by 1 base and J by 7 bases, with 10 bases between the two germline ends. DNA for the CDR3: TGTGCCAGCAGCTTGTGGGGACACTATACGCAGTATTTT. This sequence encodes CASSLWGHYTQYF.

The genes are TRBV10-2 and TRBJ2-3; D is undetermined. Trimming left V 7 bases short and J 3 bases short, with 5 bases between. The CDR3 is 11 amino acids. Germline V gene lookup returns CDR1 WSHSY and CDR2 SAAADI. This CDR3 reads CASKMTDTQYF. The CDR3 DNA is TGCGCCAGCAAGATGACAGATACGCAGTATTTT.

This clone was seen only a few times. The chain recombines TRBV19 with TRBJ1-1; possibly TRBD1 for D (6 bases). CDR3 length equals 14 residues. Germline V gene sequence: CDR1 LNHDA, CDR2 SQIVND (reference sequence). With 3 bases removed from V and 0 bases from J, the gap between germline ends came to 8 bases. CDR3 nucleotide sequence: TGTGCCAGTAGTATTGGACAGTTGAACACTGAAGCTTTCTTT. Its translation is CASSIGQLNTEAFF.

This clone has a handful of counts. The genes are TRBV4-1 and TRBJ2-2; the match to TRBD2 covers 10 bases. CDR3 length equals 18 residues. The V gene end was trimmed by 1 base and the J gene end by 5 bases; junction bases not matched to a gene: 10. From germline, CDR1 is MGHRA and CDR2 YSYEKL. CDR3 loop: CASSQGVGAGGSTGELFF. DNA of the CDR3: TGCGCCAGCAGCCAAGGAGTCGGAGCGGGAGGGAGTACCGGGGAGCTGTTTTTT.

V is TRBV9 and J is TRBJ2-1, with 7 positions matching TRBD2. V shed 0 bases and J 5 bases; nucleotides not matched to a gene: 5. The length of the CDR3 is 15 residues. Germline loops: CDR1 SGDLS, CDR2 YYNGEE. The DNA of the CDR3 is TGTGCCAGCAGCGTAGGGCGGGAGCCCCACAATGAGCAGTTCTTC. It yields the protein CASSVGREPHNEQFF.

This clone showed up just once. The chain links TRBV6-5 to TRBJ2-7; D possibly corresponds to TRBD1 (7 bases). Germline loops: CDR1 MNHEY, CDR2 SVGAGI. Deletions cut 6 bases from V and 4 bases from J, with 16 bases between. CDR3 length: 14 amino acids. The CDR3 coding sequence is TGTGCCAGCAGACTGACTCAGGGGGGTTACGAGCAGTACTTC. Amino acids: CASRLTQGGYEQYF.

The chain uses TRBV5-8 and TRBJ1-2, with D perhaps TRBD1 (5 bases). Germline lookup yields CDR1 SGHTS and CDR2 YDEGEE. The germline V and J ends were trimmed by 2 bases and 2 bases, with 13 bases remaining between them. The CDR3 sequence is 15 residues long. CDR3 amino acids: CASSFWGLSNYGYTF. The CDR3 DNA reads as TGTGCCAGCAGCTTCTGGGGCCTGTCAAACTATGGCTACACCTTC.

The chain recombines TRBV5-1 with TRBJ2-7; 10 bases agree with TRBD2. Germline V gene data show CDR1 as SGHRS and CDR2 as YFSETQ. This CDR3 comprises 15 residues. The V and J ends lost 2 bases and 6 bases, in that order; junction bases with no gene match: 8. The CDR3: CASSLWTSGHFEQYF. The CDR3, as DNA: TGCGCCAGCAGCTTATGGACTAGCGGTCACTTCGAGCAGTACTTC.

The chain links TRBV5-4 to TRBJ1-3; 7 positions match TRBD1. The CDR3 totals 15 residues. CDR1 is SGHNT, CDR2 YYREEE, per germline (reference sequence). The V and J ends lost 5 bases and 1 base, in that order; junction bases with no gene match: 6. In nucleotides, the CDR3 is TGTGCCAGCAGAAAGGACAGGAGATCTGGAAACACCATATATTTT. This encodes CASRKDRRSGNTIYF.

The chain carries TRBV6-1 and TRBJ2-1; D ambiguous. The CDR3 consists of 12 residues. Germline V gene lookup returns CDR1 MNHNS and CDR2 SASEGT. Trimming pared 9 bases from V and 0 bases from J, leaving 6 bases between. The CDR3 DNA is TGTGCCAGTCAAAACTCCTACAATGAGCAGTTCTTC. As protein: CASQNSYNEQFF.

There are a few counts of this clone. This chain uses TRBV6-5 with TRBJ2-5; D gene unclear. This CDR3 has 13 residues. Trimming left V 6 bases short and J 5 bases short, with 13 bases between. Germline CDR1 and CDR2: MNHEY and SVGAGI. DNA of the CDR3: TGTGCCAGCAGGCCAGGACCTTGGGAGACCCAGTACTTC. The encoded protein is CASRPGPWETQYF.

The gene calls are TRBV28 and TRBJ2-1; no definite D call. V was shortened by 3 bases and J by 3 bases, with 9 bases between the two germline ends. The CDR3 loop spans 14 amino acids. Looked up from germline, CDR1 is MDHEN and CDR2 is SYDVKM. The CDR3, as DNA: TGTGCCAGCAGTTTTCAACTATACTACAATGAGCAGTTCTTC. This encodes CASSFQLYYNEQFF.

The chain links TRBV6-6 to TRBJ2-7; 10 nucleotides match TRBD1. CDR1 is MNHNY and CDR2 is SVGAGI in the germline V gene (reference sequence). After removal of 6 bases from V and 6 bases from J, the junction contained 5 bases not matched to a gene. This CDR3 region has 13 residues. The CDR3: CASSPGQGIEQYF. The CDR3 nucleotides read TGTGCCAGCAGCCCGGGACAGGGGATCGAGCAGTACTTC.

This clone was counted between two and nine times. The chain recombines TRBV28 with TRBJ2-1; possible D gene TRBD2, 5 bases. Germline CDR1 reads MDHEN; CDR2 reads SYDVKM. This CDR3 has 15 residues. V lost 5 bases and J lost 3, with 14 bases in between. This CDR3 reads CASSTPVGGYNEQFF. As DNA, the CDR3 is TGTGCCAGCAGTACCCCCGTCGGAGGCTACAATGAGCAGTTCTTC.